The 9 T cell receptor beta chains presented below share a single source sample, sequenced in a study of tissue T cells after allogeneic stem cell transplantation. This sample's time point: mouse harvest day 7 after allogeneic transplant. Each mouse received 10^7 T-cell-depleted marrow cells plus 10^6 splenic CD5+ T cells by tail vein. TCRdb keeps only in-frame clones here, not all; method: immunoSEQ multiplex PCR. The sample lists 7,000 to 10,000 clones; 47% were seen once. Material for sequencing was gut tissue. The receptors were gathered from a female BALB/c mouse given C57BL/6 T cells with graft-versus-host disease after an allogeneic hematopoietic cell transplant.

About this clone itself: Gene labels here are mouse ones. Read sequence stops 1 residue before the CDR3 end, and the germline J gene provides the missing end. The chain uses TRBV13-2 and TRBJ2-5; D is perhaps TRBD1 (6 bases). V lost 2 bases to trimming and J lost 3 bases, with 10 bases between them. CDR1 and CDR2 (germline): NNHNN, SYGAGS (reference sequence). CDR3 length: 14 residues. CDR3 residues: CASGDRGAQDTQYF. The part of the CDR3 DNA that was read is TGTGCCAGCGGTGACAGGGGCGCACAAGACACCCAGTAC.

This clone was counted a few times. Genes and germline come from the mouse. The CDR3 end is not reached by the read, which stops 1 residue before it; the germline J gene fills it in. The chain combines TRBV26 with TRBJ1-1; D might be TRBD1 (5 bases). The germline V gene has CDR1 KGHPV and CDR2 FQNQEV (reference sequence). The CDR3 is made up of 13 amino acids. Between the trimmed V and J ends, which lost 6 bases and 1 base, there was a span of 9 bases. CDR3 DNA, as far as it was read: TGTGCCAGCAGCCGGACACAAAACACAGAAGTCTTC. It specifies CASSRTQNTEVF. The whole CDR3 is CASSRTQNTEVFF.

With respect to this clone: The gene names given are mouse names. The read ends 1 residue early relative to the CDR3; the germline J gene fills the gap. V usage is TRBV12-1 and J usage is TRBJ2-3, with TRBD2 matching 11 bases. V gave up 2 bases and J gave up 0 bases; unmatched junction bases: 3. Germline assignment: CDR1 SGHSN and CDR2 HYEKVE. The CDR3 length is 16 residues. Partial CDR3 DNA: TGTGCCAGCTCTCCCGGACTGGGGGGAAGTGCAGAAACGCTGTAT. It yields the protein CASSPGLGGSAETLY. The full CDR3 protein reads CASSPGLGGSAETLYF.

For this clone: Genes and germline come from the mouse. The CDR3 end is not reached by the read, which stops 1 residue before it; the germline J gene fills it in. In the same sample, other DNA sequences code for this CDR3. This chain uses TRBV26 with TRBJ2-5; 7 nucleotides match TRBD1. This CDR3 contains 13 residues. In germline, CDR1 is KGHPV, CDR2 FQNQEV (reference sequence). V lost 8 bases to trimming and J lost 6 bases; unmatched junction nucleotides: 8. CDR3: CASARQGEDTQYF. Partial CDR3 DNA: TGTGCCAGCGCCCGACAGGGTGAGGACACCCAGTAC.

Note on this clone: All gene names here are mouse names. Read data end 1 residue before the CDR3 end; the end is taken from the germline J gene. The rearrangement uses TRBV1 and TRBJ2-1; 12 nucleotides align to TRBD1. Germline loops: CDR1 NSQYPW, CDR2 LRSPGD (reference sequence). This CDR3 region has 14 residues. Losses at the gene ends were 3 bases for V and 10 bases for J; bases not matched to a gene: 4. The CDR3 reads CTCSARDRGPEQFF. CDR3 DNA (partial): TGCACCTGCAGTGCCCGGGACAGGGGGCCGGAGCAGTTC.

Concerning this clone: Germline and genes here are mouse. The covered CDR3 bases are TGTGCCAGCTCTCCGGGACTGGGGGGGGAAACGCTGTAT. As protein: CASSPGLGGETLY. In full, the CDR3 reads CASSPGLGGETLYF. The V call is TRBV12-1, the J call TRBJ2-3; 13 positions match TRBD2. Sequencing ends 1 residue short of the CDR3 end; the germline J gene provides the rest. The V gene end was trimmed by 2 bases and the J gene end by 6 bases; junction bases not matched to a gene: 1. The CDR3 is 14 amino acids. The germline V gene encodes CDR1 SGHSN and CDR2 HYEKVE. The full variable domain, completed using reference TRBV12-1 and TRBJ2-3, is DSGVVQSPRHIIKEKGGRSVLTCIPISGHSNVVWYQQTLGKELKFLIQHYEKVERDKGFLPSRFSVQQFDDYHSEMNMSALELEDSAMYFCASSPGLGGETLYFGSGTRLTVL.

This clone was detected a few times. Gene names and germline match the mouse. Read sequence stops 1 residue before the CDR3 end, and the germline J gene provides the missing end. The chain is built from TRBV23 and TRBJ2-7; no check of the table's D call, TRBD2, against the DNA was made. Germline-derived CDR1 and CDR2 are KGHTA and FQNQQP. This CDR3 comprises 13 residues. The CDR3 reads CSSSQRTGYEQYF. The DNA read from the CDR3 is TGCTCCAGCAGTCAAAGGACTGGATATGAACAGTAC.

This clone appeared a few times. The genes and germline here are from mouse. Incomplete CDR3 DNA: TGTGCCAGCAGTCTGGGACAGAACCAGGCTCCGCTT. Encoded protein: CASSLGQNQAPL. The whole CDR3 protein reads CASSLGQNQAPLF. This sequence joins TRBV26 and TRBJ1-5; TRBD1 is a possible D gene (6 bases). The sequence runs out 1 residue before the end of the CDR3; the remainder is reconstructed from the germline J gene. The germline V gene encodes CDR1 KGHPV and CDR2 FQNQEV (reference sequence). The CDR3 runs to 13 residues. V was shortened by 2 bases and J by 4 bases, with 6 bases between the two germline ends.

In regard to this clone: Mouse germline and gene names are used. The read gets to within 1 residue of the CDR3 end, and the germline J gene fills in the rest. This sequence joins TRBV23 and TRBJ2-4; TRBD1, as called in the table, went unchecked against the DNA. CDR1 is KGHTA and CDR2 is FQNQQP in the germline V gene. The CDR3 sequence is 14 residues long. Partial CDR3 DNA: TGCTCCAGCAGTCAAGACAATAGTCAAAACACCTTGTAC. Translation gives CSSSQDNSQNTLY. In full, the CDR3 reads CSSSQDNSQNTLYF.